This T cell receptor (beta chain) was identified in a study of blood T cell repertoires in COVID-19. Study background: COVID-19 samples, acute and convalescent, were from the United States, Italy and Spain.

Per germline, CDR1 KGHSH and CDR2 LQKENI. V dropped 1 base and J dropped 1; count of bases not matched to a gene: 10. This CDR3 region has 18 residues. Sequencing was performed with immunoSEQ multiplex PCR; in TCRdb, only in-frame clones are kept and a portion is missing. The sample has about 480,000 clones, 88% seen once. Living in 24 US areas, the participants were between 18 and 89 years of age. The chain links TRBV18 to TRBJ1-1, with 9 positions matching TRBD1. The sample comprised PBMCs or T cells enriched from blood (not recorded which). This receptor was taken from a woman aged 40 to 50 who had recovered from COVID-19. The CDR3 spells CASSPLLGTGSGNTEAFF. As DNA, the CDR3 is TGTGCCAGCTCACCACTGCTCGGGACAGGGTCAGGGAACACTGAAGCTTTCTTT.